What follows describes a single T cell receptor beta chain. Its target antigen remains unknown. The sample holds no much larger clone one base away, and base qualities are not on file. The method behind the library was the immunoSEQ multiplex PCR assay. Deep sequencing of rearranged TCR beta loci, alongside multiparametric flow cytometry, was used to profile T cell repertoires. TCRdb mirrors the immuneACCESS table, restricted to in-frame sequences. Some clones are absent from its copies; in checked studies, under half trace to an unresolved V gene, and the reason for the others is unknown. A total of over 25,000 clones appear in this sample, 75% to 90% of them only once. Less than 7% of the sample belongs to the ten largest clones. Cut back by 5 bases and 2 bases, the V and J ends lie 5 bases apart. The CDR3 covers 12 residues, taking in both the cysteine and the phenylalanine. CDR3 DNA is the only sequence kept; it has 36 bases, read in frame from the first base. CDR1 SEHNR and CDR2 FQNEAQ are derived from the germline V gene (reference sequence).

These data originate in a study of lymphopenia after photon versus proton radiotherapy (dated by TCRdb to between 2018 and 2021). Regarding the complete study: The study compared the immunological effects of photon versus proton radiation therapy in patients with gastrointestinal tumors who developed high-grade lymphopenia. The 20 or so patients in the cohort had gastrointestinal tumors, were treated with either photon or proton therapy, and subsequently developed lymphopenia. The study was designed to characterize how the impact on the immune system differs between the two radiation modalities. Paper-wide results and their limitations: Across the cohort, an inverse correlation was found between a larger post-nadir drop in TCR diversity and overall survival time among patients who died. During treatment, patients who received proton therapy stayed relatively stable, whereas patients who received photon therapy lost naive T cells and TCR diversity and gained effector/memory populations. After the lymphocyte count nadir, repertoires from photon-treated patients showed oligoclonal expansion, particularly of CD8+ Temra cells, and this expansion drove the decline in diversity. The survival association was examined only in patients who died, and the authors described better survival with proton therapy as a possibility, not as a demonstrated result.

The receptor comes from a woman in her forties or fifties with pancreatic cancer. The sample in question was peripheral blood, obtained from a patient treated with photon-based radiotherapy. The chain couples TRBV7-9 to TRBJ2-3; a confident D gene designation cannot be given. The nucleotide sequence is TGTGCCAGCAGCGGAATCACAGATACGCAGTATTTT. Its coded protein is CASSGITDTQYF.